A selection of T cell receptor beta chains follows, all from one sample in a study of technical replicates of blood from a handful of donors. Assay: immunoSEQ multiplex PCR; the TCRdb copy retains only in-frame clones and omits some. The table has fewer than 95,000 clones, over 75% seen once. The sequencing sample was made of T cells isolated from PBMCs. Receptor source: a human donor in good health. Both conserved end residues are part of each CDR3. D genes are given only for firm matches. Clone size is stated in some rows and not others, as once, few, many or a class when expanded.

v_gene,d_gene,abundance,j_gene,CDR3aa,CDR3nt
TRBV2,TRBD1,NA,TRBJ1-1,CASSGSGGGGGRAEAFF,TGTGCCAGCAGTGGGTCAGGGGGTGGAGGGGGAAGGGCTGAAGCTTTCTTT
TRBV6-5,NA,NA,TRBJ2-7,CASTPTGTYSYEQYF,TGTGCCAGCACCCCTACCGGGACATATAGTTACGAGCAGTACTTC
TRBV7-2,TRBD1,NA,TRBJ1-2,CASSLNVRGTGYTF,TGTGCCAGCAGCTTAAATGTCAGGGGGACGGGCTACACCTTC
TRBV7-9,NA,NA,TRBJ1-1,CASSLDHRNTEAFF,TGTGCCAGCAGCTTAGACCACAGGAACACTGAAGCTTTCTTT
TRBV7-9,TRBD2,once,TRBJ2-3,CASSGLSSGVPTQYF,TGTGCCAGCAGCGGATTGTCTAGCGGCGTTCCGACGCAGTATTTT
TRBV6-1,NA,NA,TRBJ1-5,CASTASGQSIQPQHF,TGTGCCAGCACCGCAAGTGGGCAGTCCATTCAGCCCCAGCATTTT
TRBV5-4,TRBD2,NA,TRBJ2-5,CASSLDTGLGETQYF,TGTGCCAGCAGCTTGGACACGGGACTAGGGGAGACCCAGTACTTC
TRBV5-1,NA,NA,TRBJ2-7,CASSLTGGVYEQYF,TGCGCCAGCAGCTTGACAGGGGGGGTTTACGAGCAGTACTTC
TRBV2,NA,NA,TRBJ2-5,CASSGLGGRLKETQYF,TGTGCCAGCAGTGGATTAGGTGGGAGATTAAAAGAGACCCAGTACTTC
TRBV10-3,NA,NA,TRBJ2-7,CAISDPPAVGDYEQYF,TGTGCCATCAGTGACCCCCCGGCAGTAGGGGATTACGAGCAGTACTTC
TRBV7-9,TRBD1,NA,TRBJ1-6,CASSPGQGSSPLHF,TGTGCCAGCAGCCCAGGACAGGGCTCTTCACCCCTCCACTTT
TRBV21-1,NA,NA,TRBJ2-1,CASSGRTENEQFF,TGTGCCAGCAGCGGACGGACAGAGAATGAGCAGTTCTTC
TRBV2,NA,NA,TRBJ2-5,CASSYETQYF,TGTGCCAGCAGTTATGAGACCCAGTACTTC